This entry concerns a single T cell receptor (beta chain). Its antigen remains unknown. As to time point: 2014-2015 season, pre-vaccination. Sorted blood CD4 subsets were sequenced before and after adults received seasonal inactivated influenza vaccine. Germline CDR1 reads SEHNR; CDR2 reads FQNEAQ (reference sequence). V was clipped by 6 bases and J by 4 bases; unmatched bases: 4. The CDR3 covers 13 residues. Data came from immunoSEQ multiplex PCR; TCRdb stores just in-frame clones and leaves some out. The profile shows about 14,000 clones, roughly four fifths of them singletons. The record originates from a study of follicular helper T cells after annual influenza vaccination. Whole-study findings and limits: Only roughly 9.5-21% of analyzed cells yielded productive TCRB sequences.

The TCR comes from an adult who received the influenza vaccine. V and J are TRBV7-9 and TRBJ2-7; 9 nucleotides align to TRBD2. The sequences come from CXCR5- memory CD4+ T cells sorted from blood, collected on the day of influenza vaccination. This CDR3 is CASSRGRGYEQYF. The CDR3 DNA is TGTGCCAGCAGTCGCGGGAGGGGGTACGAGCAGTACTTC.